What follows are 16 T cell receptor beta chains derived from one specimen sequenced in a study of blood T cell repertoires in COVID-19. Assay: immunoSEQ multiplex PCR; the TCRdb copy retains only in-frame clones and omits some. This repertoire shows 240,000 or so clones, 70% to 85% found once; its top ten account for around 1.8%. Sequenced material: peripheral blood. The receptors come from a woman older than 75 with acute or convalescent COVID-19.

Of note for this clone: Within the sample, other DNA sequences also encode this same CDR3. The chain employs TRBV5-1 and TRBJ2-7, with 7 bases aligning to TRBD1. The CDR3 covers 14 residues. V dropped 1 base and J dropped 0; count of bases not matched to a gene: 1. Germline-derived CDR1 and CDR2 are SGHRS and YFSETQ. CDR3 DNA sequence: TGCGCCAGCAGCTTGTCAGGGGGCTCCTACGAGCAGTACTTC. Translated: CASSLSGGSYEQYF.

This clone showed up just once. The chain uses TRBV2 and TRBJ2-7, with TRBD2 as a possible D gene (6 bases). Per germline, CDR1 SNHLY and CDR2 FYNNEI. CDR3 length: 13 amino acids. The V and J ends lost 7 bases and 6 bases respectively, with 16 bases between them. CDR3 coding DNA: TGTGCCAGCACGGTACTAGCCGGCCGCGAGCAGTACTTC. Protein product: CASTVLAGREQYF.

This rearrangement joins TRBV9 to TRBJ1-5; the match to TRBD1 covers 8 bases. CDR3 size: 14 residues. The V gene's germline CDR1 is SGDLS and CDR2 YYNGEE. Unmatched junction bases numbered 5, after V lost 4 bases and J lost 5 bases. The CDR3, as DNA: TGTGCCAGCAGCCAGACAGGGGTTCATCAGCCCCAGCATTTT. Protein sequence: CASSQTGVHQPQHF.

The chain couples TRBV5-1 to TRBJ2-7; tentatively, D is TRBD1 (6 bases). This CDR3 comprises 14 residues. Germline CDR1 SGHRS, CDR2 YFSETQ. V lost 0 bases and J 3 bases, leaving 10 bases between the germline ends. The CDR3 coding sequence is TGCGCCAGCAGCTTGGGGACAGTTTACTACGAGCAGTACTTC. Its translation: CASSLGTVYYEQYF. The full variable domain, completed using reference TRBV5-1 and TRBJ2-7, is KAGVTQTPRYLIKTRGQQVTLSCSPISGHRSVSWYQQTPGQGLQFLFEYFSETQRNKGNFPGRFSGRQFSNSRSEMNVSTLELGDSALYLCASSLGTVYYEQYFGPGTRLTVT.

V is TRBV6-6 and J is TRBJ1-5; D is possibly TRBD1 (6 bases). The CDR3 totals 15 residues. The V end lost 6 bases, the J end lost 6 bases, and 18 bases lay between the germline ends. CDR1 is MNHNY and CDR2 is SVGAGI in the germline V gene (reference sequence). CDR3 nucleotides: TGTGCCAGCAGCATGAGCAGGGGTTCCGTTCAGCCCCAGCATTTT. Translated, it gives CASSMSRGSVQPQHF.

The V gene is TRBV6-2 or TRBV6-3, the J gene TRBJ2-2; TRBD1 is a possible D gene (6 bases). V lost 0 bases, J lost 5 bases, and 13 bases lay in between. This CDR3 contains 16 residues. Germline V gene data show CDR1 as MNHEY and CDR2 as SVGEGT. The CDR3 region has the DNA TGTGCCAGCAGTTACTCGGTCAGGGGTCGGACCGGGGAGCTGTTTTTT. Translation: CASSYSVRGRTGELFF.

The chain is built from TRBV7-3 and TRBJ1-1; TRBD1 is a possible D gene (6 bases). This CDR3 has 15 amino acids. In germline, CDR1 is SGHTA, CDR2 FQGTGA. V dropped 2 bases and J dropped 5 bases, with 15 bases sitting between them. This CDR3 reads CASSLSGGAWTEAFF. In DNA, the CDR3 is TGTGCCAGCAGCTTATCTGGGGGGGCATGGACTGAAGCTTTCTTT.

The V gene is TRBV27, the J gene TRBJ1-6, with D possibly TRBD1 on 5 matching bases. Trimming removed 0 bases at V and 0 bases at J, with 9 bases between. Germline loops: CDR1 MNHEY, CDR2 SMNVEV (reference sequence). The length of the CDR3 is 17 residues. In DNA form, the CDR3 reads TGTGCCAGCAGTTTATCGCAGGGCAGCTCCTATAATTCACCCCTCCACTTT. It encodes CASSLSQGSSYNSPLHF.

Of note for this clone: The sample contains more than one DNA sequence encoding this CDR3. The V and J genes are TRBV5-4 and TRBJ2-1; 9 bases map to TRBD2. CDR1 is SGHNT, CDR2 YYREEE, per germline (reference sequence). This CDR3 has 17 residues. V lost 4 bases, J lost 0 bases, and 8 bases stayed unmatched. The CDR3 sequence is CASSPAGSGGSYNEQFF. The CDR3 coding sequence is TGTGCCAGCAGCCCGGCTGGTAGCGGGGGCTCCTACAATGAGCAGTTCTTC.

This clone was detected only a few times. The V and J genes are TRBV11-2 and TRBJ1-4, with a weak D call TRBD1 (6 bases). From germline, CDR1 is SGHAT and CDR2 FQNNGV. Trimming pared 5 bases from V and 3 bases from J, leaving 13 bases between. The CDR3 extends over 15 amino acids. CDR3 in amino acids: CASSLSWTANEKLFF. The CDR3 region has the DNA TGTGCCAGCAGCCTTAGTTGGACAGCTAATGAAAAACTGTTTTTT.

A few counts support this clone. The rearrangement links TRBV18 to TRBJ2-2; 13 bases match TRBD2. Germline V gene sequence: CDR1 KGHSH, CDR2 LQKENI. This CDR3 has 17 residues. The J segment lost 7 bases and the V segment lost 3 bases, leaving 8 bases of the junction unmatched. CDR3 sequence: CASSPGLAGAGYGELFF. The CDR3, as DNA: TGTGCCAGCTCACCCGGACTAGCGGGGGCCGGGTACGGGGAGCTGTTTTTT. Looking up the rest from reference TRBV18 and TRBJ2-2 gives the full variable domain: NAGVMQNPRHLVRRRGQEARLRCSPMKGHSHVYWYRQLPEEGLKFMVYLQKENIIDESGMPKERFSAEFPKEGPSILRIQQVVRGDSAAYFCASSPGLAGAGYGELFFGEGSRLTVL.

This clone was seen just once. The CDR3 is CASSVRGTPYEQYF. The CDR3 DNA reads as TGTGCCAGCAGCGTAAGGGGGACCCCCTACGAGCAGTACTTC. This chain joins TRBV9 and TRBJ2-7; possibly TRBD1 for D (6 bases). This CDR3 spans 14 amino acids. CDR1 and CDR2 from the germline V gene are SGDLS and YYNGEE. The ends were cut back, 1 base at V and 2 bases at J, with 10 bases in the middle.

The chain couples TRBV5-1 to TRBJ2-7, with D possibly being TRBD1 (6 bases). The ends were cut back, 1 base at V and 3 bases at J, with 8 bases in the middle. CDR1 is SGHRS, CDR2 YFSETQ, per germline. CDR3 length: 13 residues. The CDR3 loop is CASSLTGFYEQYF. In nucleotides, the CDR3 is TGCGCCAGCAGCTTGACAGGGTTCTACGAGCAGTACTTC.

This chain links TRBV28 with TRBJ1-2, with D possibly TRBD1 on 6 matching bases. CDR1 is MDHEN and CDR2 is SYDVKM in the germline V gene. This CDR3 has 14 amino acids. The V and J ends lost 7 bases and 8 bases respectively, with 20 bases between them. CDR3 loop: CASTPVRGGGGYTF. DNA of the CDR3: TGTGCCAGCACCCCTGTGCGAGGGGGAGGGGGCTACACCTTC.

The V gene is TRBV7-2, the J gene TRBJ2-5; no definite D call. The CDR3 runs 13 residues. Trimming pared 6 bases from V and 2 bases from J, leaving 10 bases between. Per germline, CDR1 SGHTA and CDR2 FQGNSA. The CDR3, as DNA: TGTGCCAGCAGTCTAGACTCACAAGAGACCCAGTACTTC. Its protein is CASSLDSQETQYF.

The chain employs TRBV4-1 and TRBJ2-7; D is unresolved. This CDR3 has 14 residues. Germline-derived CDR1 and CDR2 are MGHRA and YSYEKL. V lost 0 bases to trimming and J lost 6 bases, with 12 bases between them. DNA of the CDR3: TGCGCCAGCAGCCAAGATTTTTCTAGTACCGAGCAGTACTTC. Amino acids: CASSQDFSSTEQYF.